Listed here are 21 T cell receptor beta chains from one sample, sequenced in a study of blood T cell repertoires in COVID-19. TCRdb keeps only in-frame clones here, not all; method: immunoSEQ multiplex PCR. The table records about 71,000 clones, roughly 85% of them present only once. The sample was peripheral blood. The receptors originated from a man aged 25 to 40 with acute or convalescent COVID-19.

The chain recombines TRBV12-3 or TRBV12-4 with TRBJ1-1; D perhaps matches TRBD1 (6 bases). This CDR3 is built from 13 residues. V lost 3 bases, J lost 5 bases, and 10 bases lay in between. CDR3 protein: CASSLKGVTEAFF. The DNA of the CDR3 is TGTGCCAGCAGTTTGAAGGGGGTGACTGAAGCTTTCTTT.

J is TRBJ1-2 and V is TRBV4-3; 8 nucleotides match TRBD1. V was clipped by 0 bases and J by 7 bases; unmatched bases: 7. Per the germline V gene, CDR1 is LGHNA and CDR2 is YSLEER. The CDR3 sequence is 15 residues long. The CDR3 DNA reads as TGCGCCAGCAGCCAAGATTGGGGGCAGGGGGCTGGCTACACCTTC. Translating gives CASSQDWGQGAGYTF.

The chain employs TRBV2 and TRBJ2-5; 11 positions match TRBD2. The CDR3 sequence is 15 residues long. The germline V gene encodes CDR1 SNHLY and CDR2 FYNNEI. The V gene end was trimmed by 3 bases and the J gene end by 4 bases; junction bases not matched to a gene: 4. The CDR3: CASSDVGLAGETQYF. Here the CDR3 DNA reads TGTGCCAGCAGTGATGTAGGACTAGCGGGAGAGACCCAGTACTTC.

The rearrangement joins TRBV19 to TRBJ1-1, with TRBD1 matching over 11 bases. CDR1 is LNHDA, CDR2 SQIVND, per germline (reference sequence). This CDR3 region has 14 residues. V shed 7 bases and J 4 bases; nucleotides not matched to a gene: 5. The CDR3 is CASIEGQGVTEAFF. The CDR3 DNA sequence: TGTGCCAGTATCGAGGGACAGGGGGTCACTGAAGCTTTCTTT.

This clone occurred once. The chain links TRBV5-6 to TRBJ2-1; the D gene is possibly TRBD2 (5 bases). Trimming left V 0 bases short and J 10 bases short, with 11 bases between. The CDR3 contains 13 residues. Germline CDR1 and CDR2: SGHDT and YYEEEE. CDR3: CASSLGREWEQFF. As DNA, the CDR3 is TGTGCCAGCAGCTTGGGACGGGAATGGGAGCAGTTCTTC. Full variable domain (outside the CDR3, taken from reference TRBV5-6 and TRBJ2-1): DAGVTQSPTHLIKTRGQQVTLRCSPKSGHDTVSWYQQALGQGPQFIFQYYEEEERQRGNFPDRFSGHQFPNYSSELNVNALLLGDSALYLCASSLGREWEQFFGPGTRLTVL.

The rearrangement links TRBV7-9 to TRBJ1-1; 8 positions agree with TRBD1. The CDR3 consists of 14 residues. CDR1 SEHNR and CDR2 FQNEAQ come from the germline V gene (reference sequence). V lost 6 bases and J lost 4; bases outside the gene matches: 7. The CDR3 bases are TGTGCCAGCAGACGTACAGGGGGGGTCACTGAAGCTTTCTTT. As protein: CASRRTGGVTEAFF.

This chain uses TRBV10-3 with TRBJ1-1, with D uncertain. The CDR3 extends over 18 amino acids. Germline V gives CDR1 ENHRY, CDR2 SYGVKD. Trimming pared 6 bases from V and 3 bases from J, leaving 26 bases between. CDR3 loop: CAIRPSSLEIWWDTEAFF. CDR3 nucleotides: TGTGCCATCAGGCCCTCGTCTTTGGAGATATGGTGGGACACTGAAGCTTTCTTT.

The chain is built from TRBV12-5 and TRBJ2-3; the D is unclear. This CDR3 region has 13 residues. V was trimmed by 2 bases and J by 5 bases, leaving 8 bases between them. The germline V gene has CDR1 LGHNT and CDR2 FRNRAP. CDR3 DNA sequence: TGTGCTAGTGGTTTGTACCGAGAAGATACGCAGTATTTT. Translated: CASGLYREDTQYF.

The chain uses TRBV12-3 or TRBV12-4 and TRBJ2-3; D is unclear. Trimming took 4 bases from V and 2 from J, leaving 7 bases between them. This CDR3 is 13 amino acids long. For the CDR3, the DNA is TGTGCCAGCAGTTACAGCTACACAGATACGCAGTATTTT. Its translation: CASSYSYTDTQYF.

This chain's CDR3 is CASSVEATTRGIYGYTF. The CDR3 DNA reads as TGTGCCAGCAGCGTAGAGGCCACAACACGGGGGATATATGGCTACACCTTC. The chain carries TRBV9 and TRBJ1-2, with a possible D match to TRBD1 (5 bases). V lost 0 bases and J 5 bases, leaving 20 bases between the germline ends. The CDR3 is 17 residues long. Germline loops: CDR1 SGDLS, CDR2 YYNGEE.

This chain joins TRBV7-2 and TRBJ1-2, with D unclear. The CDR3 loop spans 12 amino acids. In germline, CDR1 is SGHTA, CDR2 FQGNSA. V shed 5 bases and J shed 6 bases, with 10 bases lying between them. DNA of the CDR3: TGTGCCAGCAGCCACCCGGGAAATGGCTACACCTTC. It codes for CASSHPGNGYTF.

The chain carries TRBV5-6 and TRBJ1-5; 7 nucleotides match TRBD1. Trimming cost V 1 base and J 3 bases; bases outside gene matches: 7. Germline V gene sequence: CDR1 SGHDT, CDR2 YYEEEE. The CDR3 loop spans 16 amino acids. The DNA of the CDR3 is TGTGCCAGCAGCTTGTATATAGGGGGCTACAATCAGCCCCAGCATTTT. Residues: CASSLYIGGYNQPQHF.

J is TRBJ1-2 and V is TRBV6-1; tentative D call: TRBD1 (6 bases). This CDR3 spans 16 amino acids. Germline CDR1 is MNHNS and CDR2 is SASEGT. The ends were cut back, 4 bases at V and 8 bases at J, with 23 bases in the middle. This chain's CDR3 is CASSGQNLQGFKGYTF. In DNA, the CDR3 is TGTGCCAGCAGTGGCCAAAACCTACAGGGATTCAAGGGCTACACCTTC.

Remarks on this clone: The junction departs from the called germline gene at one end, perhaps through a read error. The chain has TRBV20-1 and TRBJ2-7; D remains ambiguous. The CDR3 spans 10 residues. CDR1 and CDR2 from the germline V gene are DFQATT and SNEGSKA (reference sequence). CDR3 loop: CSALRTFNVF. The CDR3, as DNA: TGCAGTGCTCTCCGAACATTTAACGTCTTC.

The CDR3 DNA sequence: TGTGCCAGCGGGCAGGGGGCGAGTGGGGCCAACGTCCTGACTTTC. This encodes CASGQGASGANVLTF. The chain has TRBV6-5 and TRBJ2-6; 8 positions agree with TRBD1. The V gene end was trimmed by 8 bases and the J gene end by 3 bases; junction bases not matched to a gene: 6. The CDR3 runs 15 residues. CDR1 and CDR2 from the germline V gene are MNHEY and SVGAGI.

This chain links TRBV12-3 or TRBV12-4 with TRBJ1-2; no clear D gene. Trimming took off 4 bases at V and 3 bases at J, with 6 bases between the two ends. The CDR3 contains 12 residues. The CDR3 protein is CASSSVDYGYTF. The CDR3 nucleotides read TGTGCCAGCAGTTCGGTGGACTATGGCTACACCTTC.

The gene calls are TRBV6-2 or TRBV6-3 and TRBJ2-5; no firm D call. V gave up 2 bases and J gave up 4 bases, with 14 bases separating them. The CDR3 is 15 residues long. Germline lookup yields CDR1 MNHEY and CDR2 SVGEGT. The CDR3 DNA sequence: TGTGCCAGCAGTTACCCCACCGCCTCAGGAGAGACCCAGTACTTC. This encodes CASSYPTASGETQYF.

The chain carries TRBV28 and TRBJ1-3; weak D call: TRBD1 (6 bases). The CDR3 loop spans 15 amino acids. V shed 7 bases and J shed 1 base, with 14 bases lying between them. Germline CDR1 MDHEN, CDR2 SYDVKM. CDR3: CASIGGDASGNTIYF. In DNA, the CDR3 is TGTGCCAGCATAGGGGGTGATGCATCTGGAAACACCATATATTTT.

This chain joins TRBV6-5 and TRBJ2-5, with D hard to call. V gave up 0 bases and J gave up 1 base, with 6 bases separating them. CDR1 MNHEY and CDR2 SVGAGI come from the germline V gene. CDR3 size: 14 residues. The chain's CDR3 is CASSYSASQETQYF. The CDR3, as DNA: TGTGCCAGCAGTTACTCGGCCAGCCAAGAGACCCAGTACTTC.

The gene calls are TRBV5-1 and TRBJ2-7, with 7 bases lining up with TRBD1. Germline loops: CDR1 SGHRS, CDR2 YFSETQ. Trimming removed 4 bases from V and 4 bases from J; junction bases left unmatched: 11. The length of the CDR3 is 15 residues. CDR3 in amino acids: CASSLGGDSSYEQYV. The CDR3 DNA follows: TGCGCCAGCAGCCTAGGGGGCGATTCCTCATACGAGCAGTACGTC.

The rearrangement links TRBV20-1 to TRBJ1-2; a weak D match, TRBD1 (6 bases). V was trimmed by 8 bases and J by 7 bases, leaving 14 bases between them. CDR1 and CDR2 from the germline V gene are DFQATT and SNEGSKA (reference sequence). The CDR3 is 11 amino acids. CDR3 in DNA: TGCAGTACATACAGGGACGGTGGCTACACCTTC. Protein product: CSTYRDGGYTF.